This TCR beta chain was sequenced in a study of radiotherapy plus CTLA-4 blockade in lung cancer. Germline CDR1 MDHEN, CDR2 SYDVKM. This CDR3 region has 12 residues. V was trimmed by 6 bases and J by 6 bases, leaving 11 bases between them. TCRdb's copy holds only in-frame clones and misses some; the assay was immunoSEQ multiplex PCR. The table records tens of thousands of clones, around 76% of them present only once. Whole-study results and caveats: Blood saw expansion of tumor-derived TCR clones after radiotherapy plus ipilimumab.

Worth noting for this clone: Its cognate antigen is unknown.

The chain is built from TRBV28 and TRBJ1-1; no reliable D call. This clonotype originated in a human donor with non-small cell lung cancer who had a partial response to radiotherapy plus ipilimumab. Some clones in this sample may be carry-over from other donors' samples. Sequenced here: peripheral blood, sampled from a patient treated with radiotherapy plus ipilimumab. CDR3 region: CASRWGGSEAFF. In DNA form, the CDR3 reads TGTGCCAGCAGGTGGGGAGGCTCTGAAGCTTTCTTT. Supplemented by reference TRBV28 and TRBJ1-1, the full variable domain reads DVKVTQSSRYLVKRTGEKVFLECVQDMDHENMFWYRQDPGLGLRLIYFSYDVKMKEKGDIPEGYSVSREKKERFSLILESASTNQTSMYLCASRWGGSEAFFGQGTRLTVV.